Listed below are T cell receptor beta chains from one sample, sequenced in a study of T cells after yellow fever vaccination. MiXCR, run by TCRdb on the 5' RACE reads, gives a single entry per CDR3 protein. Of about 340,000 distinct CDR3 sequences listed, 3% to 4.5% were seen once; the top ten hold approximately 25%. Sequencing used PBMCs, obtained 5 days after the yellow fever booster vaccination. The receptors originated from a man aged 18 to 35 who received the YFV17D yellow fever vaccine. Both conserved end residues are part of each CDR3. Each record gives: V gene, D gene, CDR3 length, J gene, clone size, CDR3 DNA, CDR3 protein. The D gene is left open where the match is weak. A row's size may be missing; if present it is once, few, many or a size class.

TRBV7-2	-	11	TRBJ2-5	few	TGTGCCAGCAGCTTAGAAAAGACCCAGTACTTC	CASSLEKTQYF
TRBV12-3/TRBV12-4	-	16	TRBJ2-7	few	TGTGCCAGCAGTACGAGGGACGGAATGAGCTCCTACGAGCAGTACTTC	CASSTRDGMSSYEQYF
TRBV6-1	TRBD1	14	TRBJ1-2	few	TGTGCCAGCCACGTGGGGACAGGCCCCTATGGCTACACCTTC	CASHVGTGPYGYTF
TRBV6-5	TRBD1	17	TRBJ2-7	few	TGTGCCAGCAGTTACACTGGGACAGGGAGGTTGGCCTACGAGCAGTACTTC	CASSYTGTGRLAYEQYF
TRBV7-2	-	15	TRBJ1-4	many	TGTGCCAGCAGCTTAGCCTCCACAATTAATGAAAAACTGTTTTTT	CASSLASTINEKLFF
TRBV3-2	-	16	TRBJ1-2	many	TGTGCCAGCAGCCAAGTCCCGGGACAGGGCCCACGTGGCTACACCTTC	CASSQVPGQGPRGYTF
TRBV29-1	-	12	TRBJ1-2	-	TGCAGCGTTAGATCTACCTCCTACGGCTACACCTTC	CSVRSTSYGYTF
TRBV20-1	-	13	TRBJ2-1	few	TGCAGTGCTAGAGATCTCGCCTCCAGTGAGCAGTTCTTC	CSARDLASSEQFF
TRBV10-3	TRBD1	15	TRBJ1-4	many	TGTGCCATCGGTGACAGGACAGGGATTAATGAAAAACTGTTTTTT	CAIGDRTGINEKLFF
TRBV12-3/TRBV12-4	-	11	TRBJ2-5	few	TGTGCCAGCAGGGGTGGGACTGACATCTTTTTC	CASRGGTDIFF
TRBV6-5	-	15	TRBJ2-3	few	TGTGCCAGCAGTTACTCCCTGAGGAGAACAGATACGCAGTATTTT	CASSYSLRRTDTQYF
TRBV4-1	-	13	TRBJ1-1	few	TGCGCCAGCAGCCAAGTCGGCCAGGCGGAGGCTTTCTTT	CASSQVGQAEAFF
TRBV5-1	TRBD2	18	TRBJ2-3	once	TGCGCCAGCAGCTCGGGACTAGCGGGGGGGCATGTCACAGATACGCAGTATTTT	CASSSGLAGGHVTDTQYF
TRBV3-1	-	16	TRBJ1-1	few	TGTGCCAGCAGCCAAGAATCCGGGCAGACATTCACTGAAGCTTTCTTT	CASSQESGQTFTEAFF
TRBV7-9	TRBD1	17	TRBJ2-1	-	TGTGCCAGCACTCTCAGAGACCGGGGACAGCGATACAATGAGCAGTTCTTC	CASTLRDRGQRYNEQFF
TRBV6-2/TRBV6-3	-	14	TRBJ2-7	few	TGTGCCAGCAGTTACGGGACTGCCTCTGGCGAGCAGTACTTC	CASSYGTASGEQYF
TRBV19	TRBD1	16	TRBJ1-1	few	TGTGCCAGTAGTTCCGGGACAGGGGGCCTGGACACTGAAGCTTTCTTT	CASSSGTGGLDTEAFF
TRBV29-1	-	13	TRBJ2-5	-	TGCAGCGTTGCGGTGGAGGGGGGGGAGACCCAGTACTTC	CSVAVEGGETQYF
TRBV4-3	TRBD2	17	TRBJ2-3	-	TGCGCCAGCAGCCAAGGGCGGGAGTACGGGGAAGCAGATACGCAGTATTTT	CASSQGREYGEADTQYF
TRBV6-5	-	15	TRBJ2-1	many	TGTGCCAGCAGTTACGGCCGTACTATCTACAATGAGCAGTTCTTC	CASSYGRTIYNEQFF
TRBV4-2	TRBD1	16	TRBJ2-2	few	TGTGCCAGCAGCCACCCGGGACAGGGGAGGACCGGGGAGCTGTTTTTT	CASSHPGQGRTGELFF
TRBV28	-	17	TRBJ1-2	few	TGTGCCAGCAGTTTATCGTCCGGATCGGGGGGCAGGGGTGGCTACACCTTC	CASSLSSGSGGRGGYTF
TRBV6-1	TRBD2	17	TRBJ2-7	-	TGTGCCAGCAGTACCTTAGCGGGGGGGCCGAGCTCCTACGAGCAGTACTTC	CASSTLAGGPSSYEQYF
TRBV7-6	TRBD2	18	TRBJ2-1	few	TGTGCCAGCAGCTCGACCAGACCCGAGGGACTAGCGGGGGGACCGCAGTTCTTC	CASSSTRPEGLAGGPQFF
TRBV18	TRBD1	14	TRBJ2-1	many	TGTGCCAGCTCTGACAGGGCCTCCTACAATGAGCAGTTCTTC	CASSDRASYNEQFF
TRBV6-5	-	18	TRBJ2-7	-	TGTGCCAGCAGTTACTCTACCACAGGGGACGGGGGCCCCTACGAGCAGTACTTC	CASSYSTTGDGGPYEQYF
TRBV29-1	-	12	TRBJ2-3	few	TGCAGCGGTCGGGTTAGCCCAGATACGCAGTATTTT	CSGRVSPDTQYF
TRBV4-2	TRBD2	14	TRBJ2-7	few	TGTGCCAGCAGCCGAAGCGGGGAGCGCTACGAGCAGTACTTC	CASSRSGERYEQYF
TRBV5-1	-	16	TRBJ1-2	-	TGCGCCAGCAGCTTGGCCGCCACCGGGACGAACCATGGCTACACCTTC	CASSLAATGTNHGYTF
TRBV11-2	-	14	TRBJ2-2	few	TGTGCCAGCAGCTTAGCGGGGGCGGACAGGGAGCTGTTTTTT	CASSLAGADRELFF
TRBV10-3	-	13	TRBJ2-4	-	TGTGCCATCAGTGGGGACACCAAAAACATTCAGTACTTC	CAISGDTKNIQYF
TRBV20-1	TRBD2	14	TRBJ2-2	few	TGCAGTGCTCTAGCGGAGACGAACACCGGGGAGCTGTTTTTT	CSALAETNTGELFF
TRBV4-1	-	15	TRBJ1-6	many	TGCGCCAGCAGCCAAGGGCCTCGGGGTCCTTCACCCCTCCACTTT	CASSQGPRGPSPLHF
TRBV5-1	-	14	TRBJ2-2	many	TGCGCCAGCAGCCGAACTGGTCTCACCGGGGAGCTGTTTTTT	CASSRTGLTGELFF
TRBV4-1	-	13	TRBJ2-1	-	TGCGCCAGCAGCCGGGACGGCAGCCAAGAATGGTTCTTC	CASSRDGSQEWFF
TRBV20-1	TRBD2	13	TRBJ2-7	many	TGCAGTGCTAGAGGGGGGGGATCCTACGAGCAGTACTTC	CSARGGGSYEQYF
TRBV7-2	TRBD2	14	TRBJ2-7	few	TGTGCCAGCATGCAGCGGGGGGGGCCCTACGAGCAGTACTTC	CASMQRGGPYEQYF
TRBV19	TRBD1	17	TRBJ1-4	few	TGTGCCAGTAGCCACCCAACAGGGGCTACAACTAATGAAAAACTGTTTTTT	CASSHPTGATTNEKLFF
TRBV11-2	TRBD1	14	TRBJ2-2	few	TGTGCCAGCAGCCTACAGACAGGGGGCGGGGAGCTGTTTTTT	CASSLQTGGGELFF
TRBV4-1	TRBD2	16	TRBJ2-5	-	TGCGCCAGCAGCCAAGATCCTAGCGGGGACCAAGAGACCCAGTACTTC	CASSQDPSGDQETQYF
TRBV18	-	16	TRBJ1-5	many	TGTGCCAGCTCACCCCCTACCGGGACCGCGGGGCAGCCCCAGCATTTT	CASSPPTGTAGQPQHF
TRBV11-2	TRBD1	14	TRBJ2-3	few	TGTGCCAGCAGCTCCGGACAGGGACCTCAGAAGCAGTATTTT	CASSSGQGPQKQYF
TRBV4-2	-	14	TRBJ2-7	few	TGTGCCAGCAGCCAAGATCTTGGAAGATACGAGCAGTACTTC	CASSQDLGRYEQYF
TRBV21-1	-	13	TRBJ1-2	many	TGTGCCAGCAGCAAAGTAGGGGGGGGCGGCTACACCTTC	CASSKVGGGGYTF
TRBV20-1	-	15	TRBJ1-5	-	TGCAGTGCTAGAGGGGGGAGCTCAACGGGTCAGCCCCAGCATTTT	CSARGGSSTGQPQHF
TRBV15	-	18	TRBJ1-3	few	TGTGCCACCAGCAGAGAAGGAATGTGGACCTCCTCTGGAAACACCATATATTTT	CATSREGMWTSSGNTIYF
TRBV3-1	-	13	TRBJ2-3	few	TGTGCCAGCAGCCAAGAAACTAGCTCCGTGGTGTATTTT	CASSQETSSVVYF
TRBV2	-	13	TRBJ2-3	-	TGTGCCAGCCTGAGGGAAACCACAGATACGCAGTATTTT	CASLRETTDTQYF
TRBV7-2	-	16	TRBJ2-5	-	TGTGCCAGCAGCTTATCGAGGCGGGGAGCCCAAGAGACCCAGTACTTC	CASSLSRRGAQETQYF
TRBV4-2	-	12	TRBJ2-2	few	TGTGCCAGCAGCCAAGATACCGGGGAGCTGTTTTTT	CASSQDTGELFF
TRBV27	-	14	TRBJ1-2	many	TGTGCCAGCAGTTTATCGGTCAGGGCGGATGGCTACACCTTC	CASSLSVRADGYTF
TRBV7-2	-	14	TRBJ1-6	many	TGTGCCAGCAGCCCACAGGGCCCCAATTCACCCCTCCACTTT	CASSPQGPNSPLHF
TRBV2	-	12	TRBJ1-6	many	TGTGCCAGCAGAGGGTATAATTCACCCCTCCACTTT	CASRGYNSPLHF
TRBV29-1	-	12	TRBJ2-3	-	TGCAGCGTTTACAGGACGGGGGATACGCAGTATTTT	CSVYRTGDTQYF
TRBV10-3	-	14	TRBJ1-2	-	TGTGCCATCAGTGCGGACGTCGCATACTATGGCTACACCTTC	CAISADVAYYGYTF
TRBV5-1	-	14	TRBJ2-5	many	TGCGCCAGCAGCTTGGATCAGGGTACAGAGACCCAGTACTTC	CASSLDQGTETQYF
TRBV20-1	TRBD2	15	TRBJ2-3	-	TGCAGTGCCACGGCGGGGGGGCCGAGCACAGATACGCAGTATTTT	CSATAGGPSTDTQYF
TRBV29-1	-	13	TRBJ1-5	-	TGCAGCGTTGAAACCGGGACGAATCAGCCCCAGCATTTT	CSVETGTNQPQHF